This T cell receptor beta chain was obtained from a study of blood T cell repertoires in COVID-19. For the study at large: Samples representing acute and convalescent COVID-19 were sourced from the United States, Italy and Spain. Nucleic acid was either cDNA or gDNA, and it came from T cells, B-cell-depleted T cells, or PBMCs.

This clone was seen more than once but under ten times. Original data processing: Reference gene primer amplification yielded estimated nucleated cell counts. Libraries were prepared by immunoSEQ multiplex PCR; TCRdb keeps only in-frame clonotypes and omits some of them. V, J and clone size reflect that table, while D and trimming were determined from the DNA. The sample holds more than 250,000 clones; around 90% are singletons and the top ten take roughly 6.5%. The CDR3 has 15 residues. Trimming removed 4 bases from V and 2 bases from J; junction bases left unmatched: 7. Germline V gene data show CDR1 as LGHDT and CDR2 as YNNKEL (reference sequence).

Sequenced input: peripheral blood. The TCR originated in a man between 18 and 29 years old who had recovered from COVID-19. The rearrangement uses TRBV3-1 (or the pseudogene TRBV3-2) and TRBJ2-7; 8 bases agree with TRBD2. The CDR3 DNA reads as TGTGCCAGCAGCCCACAAGCGGGAGCCCCCTACGAGCAGTACTTC. Its protein is CASSPQAGAPYEQYF.